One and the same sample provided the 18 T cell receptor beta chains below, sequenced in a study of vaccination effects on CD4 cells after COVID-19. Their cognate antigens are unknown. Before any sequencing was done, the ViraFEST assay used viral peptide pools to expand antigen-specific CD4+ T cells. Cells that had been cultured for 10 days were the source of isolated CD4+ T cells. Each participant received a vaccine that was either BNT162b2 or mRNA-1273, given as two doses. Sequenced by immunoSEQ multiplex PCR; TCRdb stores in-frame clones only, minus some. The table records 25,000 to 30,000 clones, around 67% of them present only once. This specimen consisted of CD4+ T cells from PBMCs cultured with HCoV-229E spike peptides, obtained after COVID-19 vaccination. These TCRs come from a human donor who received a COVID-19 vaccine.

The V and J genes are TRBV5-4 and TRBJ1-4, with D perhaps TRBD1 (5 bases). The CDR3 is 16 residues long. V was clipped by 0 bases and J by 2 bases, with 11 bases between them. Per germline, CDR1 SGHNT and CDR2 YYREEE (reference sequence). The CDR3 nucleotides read TGTGCCAGCAGCTTGGGAGGGGTTTCCACTAATGAAAAACTGTTTTTT. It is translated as CASSLGGVSTNEKLFF.

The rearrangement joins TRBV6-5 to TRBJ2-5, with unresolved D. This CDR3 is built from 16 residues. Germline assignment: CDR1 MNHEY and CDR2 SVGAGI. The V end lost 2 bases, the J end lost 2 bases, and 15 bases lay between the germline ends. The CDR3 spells CASSYGGAYPQETQYF. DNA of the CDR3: TGTGCCAGCAGTTACGGTGGCGCCTACCCTCAAGAGACCCAGTACTTC.

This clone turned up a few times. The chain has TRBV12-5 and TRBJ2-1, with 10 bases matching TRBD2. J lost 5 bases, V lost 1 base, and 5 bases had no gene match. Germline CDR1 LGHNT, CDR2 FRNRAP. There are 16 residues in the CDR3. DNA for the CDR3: TGTGCTAGTGGTTTGGGGGGACTAGCGCCTAACAATGAGCAGTTCTTC. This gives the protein CASGLGGLAPNNEQFF.

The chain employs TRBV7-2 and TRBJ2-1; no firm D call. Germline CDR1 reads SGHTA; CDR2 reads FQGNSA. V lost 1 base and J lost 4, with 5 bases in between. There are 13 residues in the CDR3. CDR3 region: CASSLGQYNEQFF. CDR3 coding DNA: TGTGCCAGCAGCTTAGGCCAGTACAATGAGCAGTTCTTC.

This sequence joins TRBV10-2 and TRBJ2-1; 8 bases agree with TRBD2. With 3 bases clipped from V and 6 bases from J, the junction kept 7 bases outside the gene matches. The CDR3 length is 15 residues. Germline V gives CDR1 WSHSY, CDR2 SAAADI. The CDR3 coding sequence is TGCGCCAGCAGTGATCGGGGGGGCCTTGGCAATGAGCAGTTCTTC. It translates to CASSDRGGLGNEQFF.

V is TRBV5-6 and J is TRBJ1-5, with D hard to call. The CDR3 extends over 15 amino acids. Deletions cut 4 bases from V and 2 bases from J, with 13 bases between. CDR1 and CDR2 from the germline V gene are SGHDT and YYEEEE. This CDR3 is CASSTTKGGNQPQHF. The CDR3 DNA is TGTGCCAGCAGCACCACTAAGGGAGGCAATCAGCCCCAGCATTTT.

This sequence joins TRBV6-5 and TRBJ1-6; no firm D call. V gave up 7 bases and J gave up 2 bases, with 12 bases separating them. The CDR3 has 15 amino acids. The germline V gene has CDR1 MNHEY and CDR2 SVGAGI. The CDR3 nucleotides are TGTGCCAGCATCTTTAGGGTAGCCTATAATTCACCCCTCCACTTT. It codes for CASIFRVAYNSPLHF.

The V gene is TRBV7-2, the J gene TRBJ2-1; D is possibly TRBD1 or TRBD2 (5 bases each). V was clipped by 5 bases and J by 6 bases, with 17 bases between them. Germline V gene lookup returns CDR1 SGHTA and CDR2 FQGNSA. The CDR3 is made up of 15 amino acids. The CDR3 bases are TGTGCCAGCAGCGAACCCGGGGCGAAGGGCAATGAGCAGTTCTTC. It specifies CASSEPGAKGNEQFF.

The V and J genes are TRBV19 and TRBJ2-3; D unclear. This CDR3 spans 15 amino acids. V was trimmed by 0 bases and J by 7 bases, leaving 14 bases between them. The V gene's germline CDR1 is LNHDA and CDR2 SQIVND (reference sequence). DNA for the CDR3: TGTGCCAGTAGTATAGATCATTCTACTTTGAATACGCAGTATTTT. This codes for CASSIDHSTLNTQYF.

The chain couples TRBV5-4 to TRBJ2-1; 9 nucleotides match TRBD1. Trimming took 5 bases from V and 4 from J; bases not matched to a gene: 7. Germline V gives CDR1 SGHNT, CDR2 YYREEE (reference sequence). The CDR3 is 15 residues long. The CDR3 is CASRLDRGEYNEQFF. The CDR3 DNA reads TGTGCCAGCAGACTAGACAGGGGGGAGTACAATGAGCAGTTCTTC.

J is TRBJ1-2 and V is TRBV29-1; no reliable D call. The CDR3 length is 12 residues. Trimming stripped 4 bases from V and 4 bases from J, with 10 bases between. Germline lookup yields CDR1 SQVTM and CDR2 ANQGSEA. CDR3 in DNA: TGCAGCGTTGGGAGGGCAGGCTATGGCTACACCTTC. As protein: CSVGRAGYGYTF.

The CDR3 DNA is TGCGCCAGCAGCTTGGAGGGCCAGGGAAACTATGGCTACACCTTC. Amino acid sequence: CASSLEGQGNYGYTF. This chain connects TRBV5-1 to TRBJ1-2; tentative D call: TRBD1 (5 bases). The CDR3 length is 15 residues. V dropped 0 bases and J dropped 2 bases, with 11 bases sitting between them. CDR1 is SGHRS, CDR2 YFSETQ, per germline.

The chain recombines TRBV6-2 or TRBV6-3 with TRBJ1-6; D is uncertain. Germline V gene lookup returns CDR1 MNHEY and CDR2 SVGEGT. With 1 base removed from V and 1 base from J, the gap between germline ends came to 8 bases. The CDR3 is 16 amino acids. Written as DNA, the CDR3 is TGTGCCAGCAGTTACTGGCCACCTTCCTATAATTCACCCCTCCACTTT. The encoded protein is CASSYWPPSYNSPLHF.

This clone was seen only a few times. In nucleotides, the CDR3 is TGCGCCAGCAGTGACTGGGGCGTCTACAATGAGCAGTTCTTC. It specifies CASSDWGVYNEQFF. V usage is TRBV10-2 and J usage is TRBJ2-1; a weak D match, TRBD1 (5 bases). The CDR3 spans 14 residues. CDR1 WSHSY and CDR2 SAAADI come from the germline V gene. Between the trimmed V and J ends, which lost 3 bases and 3 bases, there was a span of 9 bases.

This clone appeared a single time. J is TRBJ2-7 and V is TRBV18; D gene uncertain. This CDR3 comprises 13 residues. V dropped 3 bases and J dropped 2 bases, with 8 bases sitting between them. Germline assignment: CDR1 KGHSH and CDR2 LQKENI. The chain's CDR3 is CASSPEWAYEQYF. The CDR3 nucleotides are TGTGCCAGCTCACCTGAGTGGGCCTACGAGCAGTACTTC.

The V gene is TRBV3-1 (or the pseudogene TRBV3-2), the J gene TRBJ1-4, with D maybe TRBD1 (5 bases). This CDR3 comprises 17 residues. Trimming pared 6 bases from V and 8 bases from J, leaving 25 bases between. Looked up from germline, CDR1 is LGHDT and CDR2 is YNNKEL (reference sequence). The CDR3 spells CASRLEAWGQGDEKLFF. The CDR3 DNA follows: TGTGCCAGCAGACTGGAGGCTTGGGGTCAGGGAGACGAAAAACTGTTTTTT.

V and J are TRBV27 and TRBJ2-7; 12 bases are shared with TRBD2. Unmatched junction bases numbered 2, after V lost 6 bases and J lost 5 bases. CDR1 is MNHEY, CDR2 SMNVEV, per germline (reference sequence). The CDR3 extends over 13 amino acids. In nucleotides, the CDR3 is TGTGCCAGCAGCCGACTAGCGGGAGACGAGCAGTACTTC. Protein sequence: CASSRLAGDEQYF.

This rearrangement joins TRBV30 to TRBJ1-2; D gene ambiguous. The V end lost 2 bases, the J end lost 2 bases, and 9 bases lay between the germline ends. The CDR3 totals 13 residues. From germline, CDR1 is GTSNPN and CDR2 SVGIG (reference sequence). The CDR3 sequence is CAWSPQINYGYTF. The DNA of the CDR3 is TGTGCCTGGAGTCCCCAGATAAACTATGGCTACACCTTC.